These 32 T cell receptor beta chains came from one sample sequenced in a study of cytomegalovirus exposure and HLA in healthy donors. Primers: 60 Vbeta forward and 13 Jbeta reverse. Measured with immunoSEQ multiplex PCR; TCRdb has only the in-frame clones, and not every one. Here the sample spans about 170,000 clones, roughly 80% being singletons. Sequencing was performed on PBMCs. These receptors were collected from a male donor in good health and CMV-seronegative.

V gene TRBV14 combines with J gene TRBJ2-5; 9 nucleotides align to TRBD2. The trim removed 0 bases at V and 0 bases at J, leaving 14 bases unmatched. Germline CDR1 SGHDN, CDR2 FVKESK. The CDR3 is 20 residues long. CDR3 sequence (DNA): TGTGCCAGCAGCCAAGATAGGAGGAGGCTAGCGGGGAGGTACCAAGAGACCCAGTACTTC. Its protein is CASSQDRRRLAGRYQETQYF.

V usage is TRBV13 and J usage is TRBJ1-1; TRBD1 is a possible D gene (6 bases). The germline gives CDR1 PRHDT, CDR2 FYEKMQ (reference sequence). The CDR3 covers 15 residues. Trimming removed 5 bases at V and 3 bases at J, with 16 bases between. CDR3 amino acids: CASSLRGRFDTEAFF. CDR3 in DNA: TGTGCCAGCAGCCTCAGGGGCCGGTTTGACACTGAAGCTTTCTTT. Together with reference TRBV13 and TRBJ1-1, the CDR3 gives the full variable domain: AAGVIQSPRHLIKEKRETATLKCYPIPRHDTVYWYQQGPGQDPQFLISFYEKMQSDKGSIPDRFSAQQFSDYHSELNMSSLELGDSALYFCASSLRGRFDTEAFFGQGTRLTVV.

This chain uses TRBV5-5 with TRBJ2-3; the match to TRBD2 covers 12 bases. Germline CDR1 and CDR2: SGHKS and YYEKEE (reference sequence). This CDR3 region has 18 residues. V lost 2 bases to trimming and J lost 0 bases; unmatched junction nucleotides: 7. CDR3: CASSFTSGGTLSTDTQYF. CDR3 coding DNA: TGTGCCAGCAGCTTCACTAGCGGGGGGACCCTTAGCACAGATACGCAGTATTTT.

The J gene is TRBJ2-4, the V gene TRBV5-1; weak D call: TRBD1 (8 bases). Trimming cost V 4 bases and J 7 bases, with 15 bases left between them. This CDR3 comprises 14 residues. CDR1 SGHRS and CDR2 YFSETQ come from the germline V gene. The chain's CDR3 is CASSVGQGGNIQYF. Here the CDR3 DNA reads TGCGCCAGCAGCGTTGGACAGGGAGGGAACATTCAGTACTTC.

The chain recombines TRBV10-1 with TRBJ1-5; possibly TRBD1 for D (6 bases). Germline V gives CDR1 WNHNN, CDR2 SYGVQD (reference sequence). The CDR3 consists of 14 residues. Trimming removed 3 bases at V and 3 bases at J, with 9 bases between. The CDR3: CASSDGQINQPQHF. CDR3 nucleotides: TGCGCCAGCAGTGATGGACAGATCAATCAGCCCCAGCATTTT.

The chain employs TRBV7-8 and TRBJ1-6; 12 positions match TRBD1. Germline CDR1 and CDR2: SGHVS and FQNEAQ. Unmatched junction bases numbered 4, after V lost 3 bases and J lost 1 base. This CDR3 has 18 residues. The CDR3 loop is CASSFRDRGRSYNSPLHF. The DNA for the CDR3 is TGTGCCAGCAGCTTCCGGGACAGGGGGCGATCCTATAATTCACCCCTCCACTTT. Variable domain in full (rest from reference TRBV7-8 and TRBJ1-6): GAGVSQSPRYKVAKRGQDVALRCDPISGHVSLFWYQQALGQGPEFLTYFQNEAQLDKSGLPSDRFFAERPEGSVSTLKIQRTQQEDSAVYLCASSFRDRGRSYNSPLHFGNGTRLTVT.

The sample holds one count of this clone. This chain links TRBV18 with TRBJ2-6, with D maybe TRBD1 (6 bases). Germline lookup yields CDR1 KGHSH and CDR2 LQKENI. This CDR3 is 15 amino acids long. V lost 3 bases and J 3 bases, leaving 9 bases between the germline ends. The CDR3 coding sequence is TGTGCCAGCTCACCGGGGGCCGGTGGGGCCAACGTCCTGACTTTC. Its protein is CASSPGAGGANVLTF.

This clone appeared a few times. The genes are TRBV4-1 and TRBJ1-1; 9 bases map to TRBD1. From germline, CDR1 is MGHRA and CDR2 YSYEKL. Trimming took 6 bases from V and 5 from J; bases not matched to a gene: 7. The CDR3 runs 14 residues. CDR3 loop: CASRTGGRSTEAFF. The CDR3 nucleotides read TGCGCCAGCAGGACAGGGGGAAGAAGTACTGAAGCTTTCTTT.

The genes are TRBV5-6 and TRBJ2-5, with D possibly being TRBD2 (6 bases). The CDR3 loop spans 12 amino acids. V lost 4 bases and J 7 bases, leaving 11 bases between the germline ends. Germline V CDR1 and CDR2: SGHDT, YYEEEE. The CDR3 nucleotides read TGTGCCAGCAGCCTTGCGGGGCGGACCCAGTACTTC. Protein product: CASSLAGRTQYF.

The chain uses TRBV30 and TRBJ1-5; 10 bases align to TRBD1. Germline assignment: CDR1 GTSNPN and CDR2 SVGIG (reference sequence). The CDR3 has 14 residues. J was trimmed by 9 bases and V by 2 bases; bases with no gene match: 7. CDR3 nucleotide sequence: TGTGCCTGGAGTATAGACAGGGGGCGCGGGCCCCAGCATTTT. Translating it yields CAWSIDRGRGPQHF. The full variable domain, its missing parts supplied by reference TRBV30 and TRBJ1-5, is SQTIHQWPATLVQPVGSPLSLECTVEGTSNPNLYWYRQAAGRGLQLLFYSVGIGQISSEVPQNLSASRPQDRQFILSSKKLLLSDSGFYLCAWSIDRGRGPQHFGDGTRLSIL.

On this clone itself: Other DNA sequences in the sample encode the same CDR3. The chain uses TRBV5-1 and TRBJ2-2; 7 bases match TRBD1. V was clipped by 0 bases and J by 3 bases; unmatched bases: 2. CDR1 and CDR2 from the germline V gene are SGHRS and YFSETQ. The length of the CDR3 is 15 residues. The CDR3 is CASSLDRGDTGELFF. CDR3 nucleotide sequence: TGCGCCAGCAGCTTGGACAGGGGCGACACCGGGGAGCTGTTTTTT.

The gene calls are TRBV10-3 and TRBJ2-5; TRBD2 agrees at 11 bases. V was clipped by 6 bases and J by 1 base; unmatched bases: 4. The CDR3 extends over 15 amino acids. CDR1 and CDR2 from the germline V gene are ENHRY and SYGVKD. This chain's CDR3 is CAISRLAGIQETQYF. CDR3 nucleotides: TGTGCCATCAGCAGACTAGCGGGGATCCAAGAGACCCAGTACTTC.

V is TRBV5-1 and J is TRBJ2-1; D is undetermined. This CDR3 is built from 13 residues. Germline assignment: CDR1 SGHRS and CDR2 YFSETQ. V was cut by 4 bases and J by 2 bases, with 7 bases left in between. CDR3 DNA sequence: TGCGCCAGCAGCCAAGACACCTACAATGAGCAGTTCTTC. Protein: CASSQDTYNEQFF.

J is TRBJ1-4 and V is TRBV19; possibly TRBD1 for D (5 bases). The CDR3 totals 14 residues. The germline CDR1 and CDR2 sequences are LNHDA and SQIVND (reference sequence). V lost 3 bases and J lost 5, with 10 bases in between. The CDR3 DNA reads as TGTGCCAGTAGTATTTGGAGACAGAATGAAAAACTGTTTTTT. Translating it yields CASSIWRQNEKLFF. Using reference TRBV19 and TRBJ1-4 for the parts outside the CDR3, the full variable domain is DGGITQSPKYLFRKEGQNVTLSCEQNLNHDAMYWYRQDPGQGLRLIYYSQIVNDFQKGDIAEGYSVSREKKESFPLTVTSAQKNPTAFYLCASSIWRQNEKLFFGSGTQLSVL.

There are a few counts of this clone. V and J are TRBV7-8 and TRBJ1-1; tentative D call: TRBD1 (6 bases). Trimming stripped 4 bases from V and 4 bases from J, with 13 bases between. CDR3 length: 14 residues. Germline CDR1 and CDR2: SGHVS and FQNEAQ. CDR3 protein: CASSYAGGPTEAFF. The DNA for the CDR3 is TGTGCCAGCAGCTATGCGGGGGGGCCCACTGAAGCTTTCTTT.

Remarks on this clone: At one of its ends the junction is not consistent with the germline gene, which may arise from a read error. V gene TRBV4-3 combines with J gene TRBJ1-5; TRBD1 matches at 7 bases. The CDR3 contains 15 residues. Looked up from germline, CDR1 is LGHNA and CDR2 is YSLEER. The CDR3 DNA reads TGCGCCAACAGCCAAGTAGAGGGGGCTCGTCAGCCCCAGCATTTT. Protein: CANSQVEGARQPQHF.

This clone occurred a few times. The gene calls are TRBV7-6 and TRBJ1-3, with 7 bases aligning to TRBD1. J gave up 7 bases and V 5 bases, and 8 bases lay outside the gene matches. Germline-derived CDR1 and CDR2 are SGHVS and FNYEAQ. This CDR3 is 14 amino acids long. The CDR3 sequence: CASSTPGQRNTIYF. The CDR3 DNA reads as TGTGCCAGCAGCACACCGGGACAGCGTAACACCATATATTTT.

This clone was detected a few times. The chain combines TRBV6-4 with TRBJ2-1; TRBD2 aligns across 13 bases. Trimming removed 3 bases from V and 7 bases from J; junction bases left unmatched: 0. This CDR3 region has 14 residues. The germline CDR1 and CDR2 sequences are MRHNA and SNTAGT. This CDR3 reads CASSEGLAGNEQFF. DNA of the CDR3: TGTGCCAGCAGTGAGGGACTAGCGGGGAATGAGCAGTTCTTC.

This chain connects TRBV10-2 to TRBJ2-5; the match to TRBD1 covers 7 bases. Trimming took 0 bases from V and 5 from J; bases not matched to a gene: 6. Germline CDR1 WSHSY, CDR2 SAAADI. The CDR3 runs to 15 residues. The DNA for the CDR3 is TGCGCCAGCAGTGAGTCGCAGACAGGGTCTGAGACCCAGTACTTC. This sequence encodes CASSESQTGSETQYF.

This clone appeared a single time. This chain connects TRBV23-1 to TRBJ1-6; 8 nucleotides align to TRBD1. TRBV23-1 is an open reading frame, and its role is uncertain. V dropped 4 bases and J dropped 10; count of bases not matched to a gene: 18. CDR3 size: 18 residues. The CDR3 coding sequence is TGCGCCAGCAGTCTCCCGTGCCGGCACAGGGGGTTAGGCTCACCCCTCCACTTT. As protein: CASSLPCRHRGLGSPLHF.

This clone was detected a few times. The V gene is TRBV6-6, the J gene TRBJ1-4; 8 nucleotides align to TRBD1. Unmatched junction bases numbered 3, after V lost 6 bases and J lost 0 bases. This CDR3 spans 15 amino acids. Germline values: CDR1 MNHNY, CDR2 SVGAGI (reference sequence). DNA of the CDR3: TGTGCCAGCAGGGAACAGGGGGCAACTAATGAAAAACTGTTTTTT. Residues: CASREQGATNEKLFF.

This sequence joins TRBV6-5 and TRBJ1-1; 10 nucleotides match TRBD1. The CDR3 extends over 13 amino acids. CDR1 is MNHEY and CDR2 is SVGAGI in the germline V gene. J was trimmed by 12 bases and V by 5 bases; bases with no gene match: 9. CDR3 loop: CASSLLDRGLSFF. CDR3 coding DNA: TGTGCCAGCAGTCTCCTCGACAGGGGGCTGTCTTTCTTT.

This clone showed up just a few times. The chain is built from TRBV29-1 and TRBJ2-1; TRBD2 matches at 7 bases. Germline V CDR1 and CDR2: SQVTM, ANQGSEA. This CDR3 is built from 15 residues. V shed 0 bases and J 8 bases; nucleotides not matched to a gene: 10. CDR3 bases: TGCAGCGTTGAAGATCCCACTAGCGATAACCATGAGCAGTTCTTC. Translation gives CSVEDPTSDNHEQFF.

The V call is TRBV6-5, the J call TRBJ2-1; D uncertain. Trimming took off 3 bases at V and 0 bases at J, with 9 bases between the two ends. CDR1 and CDR2 (germline): MNHEY, SVGAGI. The CDR3 consists of 15 residues. The CDR3 sequence is CASSYSASSYNEQFF. In nucleotides, the CDR3 is TGTGCCAGCAGTTATAGTGCGAGCTCCTACAATGAGCAGTTCTTC.

J is TRBJ1-4 and V is TRBV29-1, with D maybe TRBD1 (6 bases). This CDR3 has 14 residues. Germline loops: CDR1 SQVTM, CDR2 ANQGSEA. Between the trimmed V and J ends, which lost 4 bases and 5 bases, there was a span of 14 bases. CDR3 sequence reads: CSVALGGANEKLFF. The CDR3 DNA reads TGCAGCGTTGCCTTGGGGGGGGCGAATGAAAAACTGTTTTTT.

The genes are TRBV5-6 and TRBJ2-1, with 7 bases matching TRBD2. The CDR3 consists of 14 residues. Per germline, CDR1 SGHDT and CDR2 YYEEEE. The ends lost 1 base at V and 5 bases at J; junction bases unmatched: 3. The CDR3 here is CASSLFGGDNEQFF. In DNA form, the CDR3 reads TGTGCCAGCAGCTTGTTTGGGGGGGACAATGAGCAGTTCTTC.

The genes are TRBV7-2 and TRBJ1-3; a weak D match, TRBD1 (6 bases). CDR3 length equals 16 residues. From germline, CDR1 is SGHTA and CDR2 FQGNSA. Trimming left V 2 bases short and J 2 bases short, with 13 bases between. For the CDR3, the DNA is TGTGCCAGCAGCTTACGGCAGGGGCTTACTGGAAACACCATATATTTT. It is translated as CASSLRQGLTGNTIYF. The full variable domain, completed using reference TRBV7-2 and TRBJ1-3, is GAGVSQSPSNKVTEKGKDVELRCDPISGHTALYWYRQSLGQGLEFLIYFQGNSAPDKSGLPSDRFSAERTGGSVSTLTIQRTQQEDSAVYLCASSLRQGLTGNTIYFGEGSWLTVV.

CDR3 sequence (DNA): TGTGCCAGCAGTTACGTGAGCGCCAATCAGCCCCAGCATTTT. The encoded protein is CASSYVSANQPQHF. The V gene is TRBV6-5, the J gene TRBJ1-5; no reliable D call. The CDR3 spans 14 residues. V was trimmed by 2 bases and J by 3 bases, leaving 8 bases between them. Germline V CDR1 and CDR2: MNHEY, SVGAGI.

V gene TRBV6-4 combines with J gene TRBJ1-1, with D tentatively TRBD1 (6 bases). The germline V and J ends were trimmed by 6 bases and 3 bases, with 11 bases remaining between them. CDR1 and CDR2 from the germline V gene are MRHNA and SNTAGT. The length of the CDR3 is 13 residues. The CDR3 DNA follows: TGTGCCAGCAGGAGGGACAAAGACACTGAAGCTTTCTTT. It is translated as CASRRDKDTEAFF.

V usage is TRBV5-1 and J usage is TRBJ2-5; 8 bases align to TRBD1. The CDR3 has 14 amino acids. The V gene's germline CDR1 is SGHRS and CDR2 YFSETQ. V shed 0 bases and J 4 bases; nucleotides not matched to a gene: 2. The CDR3 coding sequence is TGCGCCAGCAGCTTGGCAGGGGGCATAGAGACCCAGTACTTC. Amino acids: CASSLAGGIETQYF.

The chain recombines TRBV5-4 with TRBJ2-3; D perhaps matches TRBD1 (5 bases). The CDR3 has 14 amino acids. V was shortened by 0 bases and J by 1 base, with 6 bases between the two germline ends. Germline V gene data show CDR1 as SGHNT and CDR2 as YYREEE (reference sequence). CDR3 nucleotides: TGTGCCAGCAGCTTGGGACAGCGCACAGATACGCAGTATTTT. Protein product: CASSLGQRTDTQYF.

The genes are TRBV4-3 and TRBJ2-2; D possibly corresponds to TRBD2 (6 bases). The length of the CDR3 is 16 residues. Trimming stripped 0 bases from V and 4 bases from J, with 12 bases between. In germline, CDR1 is LGHNA, CDR2 YSLEER. CDR3 sequence (DNA): TGCGCCAGCAGCCAAGACGGGGGAAGAATCACCGGGGAGCTGTTTTTT. Protein: CASSQDGGRITGELFF.